Sequencing of this T cell receptor (beta chain) was carried out in a study of T-cell memory formation after mild COVID-19. Overall study results and limits: Day 15 to 85 contractors were CD4/CD8 balanced; later expanders leaned CD4+.

On this clonotype itself: The target antigen is unknown.

This CDR3 is 16 amino acids long. Germline-derived CDR1 and CDR2 are SEHNR and FQNEAQ (reference sequence). Trimming took 5 bases from V and 7 from J; bases not matched to a gene: 6. UMIs and sample barcodes were carried by the TCR alpha and TCR beta cDNA libraries that 5'RACE produced using constant-segment primers. TCRdb redid the calling of the 5' RACE reads with MiXCR, one entry per CDR3 protein. The sample has about 410,000 distinct CDR3 sequences, approximately 18% seen once. The chain is built from TRBV7-9 and TRBJ2-1; 15 nucleotides match TRBD2. Sequencing was performed on PBMCs or a T cell subset sorted from them (not recorded which). This clonotype was obtained from a man aged 18 to 29 who had mild COVID-19 (a few samples of this study predate the infection). Cell type and time point are not known. The CDR3 nucleotides read TGTGCCAGCAGCGGACCGGGACTAGCGGGGGGTAATGAGCAGTTCTTC. Encoded protein: CASSGPGLAGGNEQFF.